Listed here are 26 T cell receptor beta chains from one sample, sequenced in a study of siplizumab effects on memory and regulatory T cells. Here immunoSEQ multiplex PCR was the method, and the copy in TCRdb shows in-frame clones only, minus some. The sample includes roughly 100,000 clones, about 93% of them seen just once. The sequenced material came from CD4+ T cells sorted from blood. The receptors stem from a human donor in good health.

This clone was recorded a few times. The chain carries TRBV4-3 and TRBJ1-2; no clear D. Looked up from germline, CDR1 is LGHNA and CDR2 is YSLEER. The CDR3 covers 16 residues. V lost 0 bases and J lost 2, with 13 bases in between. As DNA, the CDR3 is TGCGCCAGCAGCCAAGACTTGGCAGGCAGCAACTATGGCTACACCTTC. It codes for CASSQDLAGSNYGYTF.

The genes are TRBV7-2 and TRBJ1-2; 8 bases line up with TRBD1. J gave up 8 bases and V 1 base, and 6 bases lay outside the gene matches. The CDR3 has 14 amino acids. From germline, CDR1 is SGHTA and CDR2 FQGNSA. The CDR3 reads CASSLGGTGVGYTF. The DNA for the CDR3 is TGTGCCAGCAGCTTAGGTGGGACAGGTGTCGGCTACACCTTC.

The CDR3, as DNA: TGTGCCAGCTCTCCCAGGGCGCTTAATGAAAAACTGTTTTTT. Its translation is CASSPRALNEKLFF. The chain links TRBV18 to TRBJ1-4; tentative D call: TRBD1 (5 bases). CDR1 is KGHSH and CDR2 is LQKENI in the germline V gene. V dropped 6 bases and J dropped 4 bases, with 12 bases sitting between them. This CDR3 region has 14 residues.

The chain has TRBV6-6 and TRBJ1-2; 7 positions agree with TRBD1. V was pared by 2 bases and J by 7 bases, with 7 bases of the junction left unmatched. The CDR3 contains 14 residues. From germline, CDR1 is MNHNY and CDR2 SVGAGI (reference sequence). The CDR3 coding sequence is TGTGCCAGCAGTTACCCCGGGACAGAGATTGGCTACACCTTC. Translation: CASSYPGTEIGYTF.

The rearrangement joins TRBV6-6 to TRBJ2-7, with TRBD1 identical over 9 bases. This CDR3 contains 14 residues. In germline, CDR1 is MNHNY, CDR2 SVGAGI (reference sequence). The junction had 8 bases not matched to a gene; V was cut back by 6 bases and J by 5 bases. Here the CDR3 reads CASRGDREFHEQYF. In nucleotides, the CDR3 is TGTGCCAGCAGGGGGGACAGGGAATTCCACGAGCAGTACTTC.

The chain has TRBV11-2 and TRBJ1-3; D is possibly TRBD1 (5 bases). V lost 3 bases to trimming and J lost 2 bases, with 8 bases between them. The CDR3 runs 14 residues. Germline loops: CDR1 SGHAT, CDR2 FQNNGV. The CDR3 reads CASSFAGTGNTIYF. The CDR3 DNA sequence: TGTGCCAGCAGCTTTGCAGGGACTGGAAACACCATATATTTT.

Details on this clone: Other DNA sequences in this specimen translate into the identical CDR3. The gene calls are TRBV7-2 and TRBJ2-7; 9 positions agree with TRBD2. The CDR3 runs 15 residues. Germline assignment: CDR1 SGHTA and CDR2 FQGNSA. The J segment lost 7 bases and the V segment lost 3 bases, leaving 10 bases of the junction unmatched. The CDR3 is CASSLGPGLAIEQYF. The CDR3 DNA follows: TGTGCCAGCAGCTTGGGCCCAGGACTAGCGATTGAGCAGTACTTC.

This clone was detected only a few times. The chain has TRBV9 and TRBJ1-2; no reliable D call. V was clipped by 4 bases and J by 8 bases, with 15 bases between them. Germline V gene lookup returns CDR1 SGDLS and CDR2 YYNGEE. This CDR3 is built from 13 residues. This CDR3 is CASSIPRVRGYTF. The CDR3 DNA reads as TGTGCCAGCAGCATCCCCCGGGTTCGAGGCTACACCTTC.

The CDR3 here is CASSYLGVSAFETQYF. In nucleotides, the CDR3 is TGTGCCAGCAGTTACCTCGGGGTGTCGGCTTTTGAGACCCAGTACTTC. The chain recombines TRBV6-5 with TRBJ2-5; possible D gene TRBD2, 5 bases. V lost 2 bases and J 5 bases, leaving 18 bases between the germline ends. The CDR3 extends over 16 amino acids. CDR1 is MNHEY, CDR2 SVGAGI, per germline.

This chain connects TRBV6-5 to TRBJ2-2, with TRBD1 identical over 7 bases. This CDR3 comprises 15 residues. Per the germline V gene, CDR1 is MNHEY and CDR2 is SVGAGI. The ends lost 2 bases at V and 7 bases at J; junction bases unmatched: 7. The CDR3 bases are TGTGCCAGCAGTTACGCCAGGGGGTTTGTCGGGGAGCTGTTTTTT. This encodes CASSYARGFVGELFF.

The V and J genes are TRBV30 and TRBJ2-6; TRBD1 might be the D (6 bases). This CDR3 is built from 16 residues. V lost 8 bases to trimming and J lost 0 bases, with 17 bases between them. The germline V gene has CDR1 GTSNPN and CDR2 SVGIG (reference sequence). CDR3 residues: CALAAGAHSGANVLTF. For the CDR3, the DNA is TGTGCCCTCGCGGCAGGGGCCCACTCTGGGGCCAACGTCCTGACTTTC.

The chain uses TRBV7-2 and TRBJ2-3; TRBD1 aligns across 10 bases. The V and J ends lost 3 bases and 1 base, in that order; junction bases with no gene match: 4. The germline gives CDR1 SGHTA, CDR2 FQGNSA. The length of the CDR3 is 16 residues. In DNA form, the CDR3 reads TGTGCCAGCAGCTTTTTGACAGGGGGCGGCACAGATACGCAGTATTTT. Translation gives CASSFLTGGGTDTQYF.

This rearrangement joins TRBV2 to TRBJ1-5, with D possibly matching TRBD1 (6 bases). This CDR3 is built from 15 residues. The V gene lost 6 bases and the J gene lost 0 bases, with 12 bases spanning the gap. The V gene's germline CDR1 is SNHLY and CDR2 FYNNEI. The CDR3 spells CASSPDRTSNQPQHF. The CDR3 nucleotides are TGTGCCAGCAGCCCCGACAGGACTAGCAATCAGCCCCAGCATTTT.

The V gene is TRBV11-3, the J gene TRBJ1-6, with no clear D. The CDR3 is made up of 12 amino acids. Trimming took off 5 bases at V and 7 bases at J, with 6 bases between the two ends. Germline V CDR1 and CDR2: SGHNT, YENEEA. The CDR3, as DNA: TGTGCCAGCAGCGTCGGGAATTCACCCCTCCACTTT. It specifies CASSVGNSPLHF.

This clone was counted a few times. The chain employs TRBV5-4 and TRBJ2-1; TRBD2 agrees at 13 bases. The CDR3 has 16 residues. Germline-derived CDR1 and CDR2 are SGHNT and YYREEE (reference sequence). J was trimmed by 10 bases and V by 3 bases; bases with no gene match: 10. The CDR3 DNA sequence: TGTGCCAGCAGCTCCGGTACTAGCGGGAGGGCCAGGGAGCAGTTCTTC. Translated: CASSSGTSGRAREQFF. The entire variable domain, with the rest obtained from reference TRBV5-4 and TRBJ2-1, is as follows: ETGVTQSPTHLIKTRGQQVTLRCSSQSGHNTVSWYQQALGQGPQFIFQYYREEENGRGNFPPRFSGLQFPNYSSELNVNALELDDSALYLCASSSGTSGRAREQFFGPGTRLTVL.

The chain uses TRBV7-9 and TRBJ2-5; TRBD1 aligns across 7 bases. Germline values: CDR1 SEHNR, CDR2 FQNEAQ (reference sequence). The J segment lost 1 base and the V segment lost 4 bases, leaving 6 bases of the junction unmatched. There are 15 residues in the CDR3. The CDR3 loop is CASSSRDRSQETQYF. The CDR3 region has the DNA TGTGCCAGCAGCTCCCGGGACAGAAGCCAAGAGACCCAGTACTTC.

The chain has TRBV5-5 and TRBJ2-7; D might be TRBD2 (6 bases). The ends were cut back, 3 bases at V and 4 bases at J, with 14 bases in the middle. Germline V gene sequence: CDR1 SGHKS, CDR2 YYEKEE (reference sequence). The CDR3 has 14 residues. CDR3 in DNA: TGTGCCAGCAGCTCCCGAGGACTATATTACGAGCAGTACTTC. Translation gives CASSSRGLYYEQYF.

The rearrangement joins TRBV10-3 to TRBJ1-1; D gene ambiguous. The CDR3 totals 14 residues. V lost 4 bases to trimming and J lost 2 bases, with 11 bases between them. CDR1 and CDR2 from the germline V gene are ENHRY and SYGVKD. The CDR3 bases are TGTGCCATCAGTGCCTCAGTACCAAACACTGAAGCTTTCTTT. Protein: CAISASVPNTEAFF.

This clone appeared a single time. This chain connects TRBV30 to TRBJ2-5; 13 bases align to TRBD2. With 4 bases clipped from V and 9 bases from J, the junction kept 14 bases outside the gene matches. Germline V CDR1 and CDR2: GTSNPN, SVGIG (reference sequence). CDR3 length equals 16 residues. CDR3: CAWTSGTSGVGEAQYF. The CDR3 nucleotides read TGTGCCTGGACCTCCGGGACTAGCGGGGTAGGGGAGGCCCAGTACTTC.

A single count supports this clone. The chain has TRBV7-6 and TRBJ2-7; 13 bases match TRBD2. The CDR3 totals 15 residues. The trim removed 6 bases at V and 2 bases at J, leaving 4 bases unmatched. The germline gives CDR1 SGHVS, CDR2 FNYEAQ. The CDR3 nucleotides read TGTGCCAGCAGACAGGGGACTAGCGGGACCTACGAGCAGTACTTC. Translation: CASRQGTSGTYEQYF.

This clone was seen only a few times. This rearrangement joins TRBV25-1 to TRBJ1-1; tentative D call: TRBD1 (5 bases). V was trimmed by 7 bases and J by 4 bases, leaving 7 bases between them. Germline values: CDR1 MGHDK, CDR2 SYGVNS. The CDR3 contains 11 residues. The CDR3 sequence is CASIGVTEAFF. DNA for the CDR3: TGTGCCAGCATAGGGGTCACTGAAGCTTTCTTT. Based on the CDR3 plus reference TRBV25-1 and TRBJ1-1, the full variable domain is EADIYQTPRYLVIGTGKKITLECSQTMGHDKMYWYQQDPGMELHLIHYSYGVNSTEKGDLSSESTVSRIRTEHFPLTLESARPSHTSQYLCASIGVTEAFFGQGTRLTVV.

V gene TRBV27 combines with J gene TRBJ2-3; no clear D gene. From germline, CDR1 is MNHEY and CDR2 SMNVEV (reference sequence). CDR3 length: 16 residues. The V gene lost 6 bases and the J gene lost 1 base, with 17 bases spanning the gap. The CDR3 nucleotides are TGTGCCAGCAGCTACGCGGCGCTTGGAGGCACAGATACGCAGTATTTT. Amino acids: CASSYAALGGTDTQYF.

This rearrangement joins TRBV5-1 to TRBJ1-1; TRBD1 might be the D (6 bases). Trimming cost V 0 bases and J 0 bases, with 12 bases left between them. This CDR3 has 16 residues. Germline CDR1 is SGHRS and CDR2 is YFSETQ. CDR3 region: CASSLAPRGMNTEAFF. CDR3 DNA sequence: TGCGCCAGCAGCTTGGCCCCAAGGGGGATGAACACTGAAGCTTTCTTT.

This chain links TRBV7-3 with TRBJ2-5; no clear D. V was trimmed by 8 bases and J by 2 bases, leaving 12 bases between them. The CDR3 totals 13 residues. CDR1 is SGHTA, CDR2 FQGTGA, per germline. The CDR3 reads CASGMPDQETQYF. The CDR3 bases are TGTGCCAGCGGCATGCCAGATCAAGAGACCCAGTACTTC.

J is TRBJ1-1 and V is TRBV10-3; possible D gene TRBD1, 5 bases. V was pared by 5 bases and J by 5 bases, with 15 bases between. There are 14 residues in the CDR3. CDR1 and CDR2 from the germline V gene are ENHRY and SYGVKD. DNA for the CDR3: TGTGCCATCAGTCAAGACGGGGGGAGGACTGAAGCTTTCTTT. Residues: CAISQDGGRTEAFF.

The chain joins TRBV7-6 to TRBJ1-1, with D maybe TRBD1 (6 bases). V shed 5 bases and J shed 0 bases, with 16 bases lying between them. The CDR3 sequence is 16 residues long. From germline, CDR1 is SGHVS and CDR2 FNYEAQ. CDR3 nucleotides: TGTGCCAGCAGCACGGCGACAGGCGGAATGAACACTGAAGCTTTCTTT. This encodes CASSTATGGMNTEAFF.